This T cell receptor beta chain emerged from a study of blood T cell repertoires in COVID-19. Study-wide context: Spain, Italy and the United States supplied samples that represented acute and convalescent COVID-19. Sources were T cells, B-cell-depleted T cells, or PBMCs; the material itself was cDNA or gDNA.

V lost 6 bases and J 2 bases, leaving 17 bases between the germline ends. Germline V gene sequence: CDR1 MNHEY, CDR2 SMNVEV (reference sequence). The CDR3 extends over 16 amino acids. Here immunoSEQ multiplex PCR was the method, and the copy in TCRdb shows in-frame clones only, minus some. The table includes 250,000 or so clones, roughly 91% detected once. This clonotype originated in a woman aged 40 to 50 who had recovered from COVID-19. Sequencing was carried out using peripheral blood. V usage is TRBV27 and J usage is TRBJ1-3; D might be TRBD1 (6 bases). The CDR3 DNA follows: TGTGCCAGCAGCCCGCGCACAGGGTTGGCTGGAAACACCATATATTTT. This encodes CASSPRTGLAGNTIYF.